This T cell receptor beta chain was sequenced during a study of T cell repertoires in cytomegalovirus infection. Study-wide points: Dominating the ex vivo response were HLA-C-restricted CMV-specific TCR beta clonotypes.

From the reads, TCRdb called clonotypes with MiXCR, one entry per CDR3 protein. Of under 450,000 distinct CDR3 sequences in the sample, roughly 36% were seen once. This CDR3 has 15 amino acids. After removal of 5 bases from V and 2 bases from J, the junction contained 4 bases not matched to a gene. Germline CDR1 and CDR2: SGHVS and FQNEAQ. This clonotype has ten or more counts. Its antigen is undetermined. The specimen comprised cultured PBMCs, sampled from culture after CMV antigen stimulation. The clonotype originates from a human donor in good health (CMV status not recorded). Some clones in this sample may be carry-over from other donors' samples. The chain has TRBV7-8 and TRBJ2-5; 11 bases are shared with TRBD2. This CDR3 reads CASSKGLAAQETQYF. In nucleotides, the CDR3 is TGTGCCAGCAGCAAGGGACTAGCGGCACAAGAGACCCAGTACTTC.